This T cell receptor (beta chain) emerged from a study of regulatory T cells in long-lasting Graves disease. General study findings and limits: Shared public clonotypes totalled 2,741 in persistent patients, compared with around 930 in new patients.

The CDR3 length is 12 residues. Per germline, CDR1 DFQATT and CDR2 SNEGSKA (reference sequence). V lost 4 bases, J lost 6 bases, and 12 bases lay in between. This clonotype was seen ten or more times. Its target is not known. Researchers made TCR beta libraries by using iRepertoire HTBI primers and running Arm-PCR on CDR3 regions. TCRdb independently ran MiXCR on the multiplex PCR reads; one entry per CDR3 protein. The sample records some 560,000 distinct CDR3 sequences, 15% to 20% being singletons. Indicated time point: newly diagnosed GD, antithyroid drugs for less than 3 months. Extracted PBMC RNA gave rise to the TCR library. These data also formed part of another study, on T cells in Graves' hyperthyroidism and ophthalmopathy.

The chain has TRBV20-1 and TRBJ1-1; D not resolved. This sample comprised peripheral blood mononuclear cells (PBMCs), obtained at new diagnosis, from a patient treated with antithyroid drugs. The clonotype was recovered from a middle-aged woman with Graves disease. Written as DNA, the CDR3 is TGCAGTGCTATAGGCGGCGGACCTGAAGCTTTCTTT. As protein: CSAIGGGPEAFF.